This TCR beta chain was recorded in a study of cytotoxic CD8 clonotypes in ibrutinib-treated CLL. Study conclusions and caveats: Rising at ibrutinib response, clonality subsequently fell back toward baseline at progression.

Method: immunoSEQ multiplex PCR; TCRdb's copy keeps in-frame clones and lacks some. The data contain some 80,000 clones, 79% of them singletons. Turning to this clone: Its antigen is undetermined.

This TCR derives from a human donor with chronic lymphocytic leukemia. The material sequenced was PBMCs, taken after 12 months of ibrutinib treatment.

DNA for the CDR3: TGTGCCGCCCGGGCGGAATATGGCTACACCTTC. Translation: CAARAEYGYTF. The genes are TRBV28 and TRBJ1-2; D is unclear. The CDR3 spans 11 residues. Trimming removed 11 bases at V and 5 bases at J, with 12 bases between. CDR1 and CDR2 from the germline V gene are MDHEN and SYDVKM.